This T cell receptor (beta chain) was sequenced in a study of radiotherapy plus CTLA-4 blockade in lung cancer. Study-wide context: 15% to 20% of patients responded objectively, and roughly 31% achieved disease control. Points from the study as a whole: There was expansion of tumor-derived TCR clones in blood after radiotherapy plus ipilimumab. How blood T cell clones changed early, along with interferon-beta, reportedly forecast response best.

The V gene's germline CDR1 is MNHEY and CDR2 SMNVEV (reference sequence). V dropped 7 bases and J dropped 5; count of bases not matched to a gene: 6. CDR3 length: 14 residues. A remark on this clone: Antigen unknown.

TCRdb keeps only in-frame clones here, not all; method: immunoSEQ multiplex PCR. Here the sample spans some 35,000 clones, around 83% being singletons. Lung cancer patients with chemo-refractory metastatic non-small-cell disease were given focal radiation plus CTLA-4 blockade with ipilimumab. This sequence joins TRBV27 and TRBJ2-2; 8 bases map to TRBD2. The sequencing here drew on peripheral blood, taken from a patient treated with radiotherapy plus ipilimumab. This sequence originates from a human donor with non-small cell lung cancer who had stable disease on radiotherapy plus ipilimumab. In DNA form, the CDR3 reads TGTGCCAGCACCATAGCGGGGTTAACCGGGGAGCTGTTTTTT. Translating it yields CASTIAGLTGELFF.